This TCR beta chain was identified in a study of cytomegalovirus exposure and HLA in healthy donors. Study at large: Clustering assigned 70% to 90% of the approximately 430 genotyped donors to the Caucasian-associated ancestry cluster.

Use of 60 Vbeta and 13 Jbeta primers characterized the PCR. TCRdb's table, derived via immunoSEQ multiplex PCR, lists solely in-frame clones and lacks some. Counted here are roughly 35,000 clones, around 50% occurring once; the ten biggest clones make up 6.2%. Germline loops: CDR1 SGDLS, CDR2 YYNGEE. J lost 7 bases, V lost 1 base, and 4 bases had no gene match. CDR3 size: 15 residues. V is TRBV9 and J is TRBJ2-5; 13 positions match TRBD2. The sequence derives from a woman aged 40 to 49 in good health and CMV-seropositive. Sequencing input: PBMCs. The CDR3 sequence is CASSVTSGGAVTQYF. In nucleotides, the CDR3 is TGTGCCAGCAGCGTAACTAGCGGGGGGGCGGTGACCCAGTACTTC.